One and the same sample provided the 4 T cell receptor beta chains below, sequenced in a study of cytomegalovirus exposure and HLA in healthy donors. Researchers ran the PCR with 60 Vbeta and 13 Jbeta primers. Sequenced by immunoSEQ multiplex PCR; TCRdb stores in-frame clones only, minus some. Altogether almost 200,000 clones are present, about four fifths being singletons, with the ten largest covering approximately 0.39%. Material: PBMCs. These receptors were taken from a male donor in good health and CMV-seropositive.

This chain connects TRBV4-3 to TRBJ2-1; 7 bases are shared with TRBD2. CDR1 and CDR2 from the germline V gene are LGHNA and YSLEER. Unmatched junction bases numbered 4, after V lost 0 bases and J lost 2 bases. This CDR3 has 16 residues. For the CDR3, the DNA is TGCGCCAGCAGCCAAGACGGGGGAGGGCCCTACAATGAGCAGTTCTTC. Translation gives CASSQDGGGPYNEQFF.

The chain is built from TRBV4-1 and TRBJ2-2; 14 bases align to TRBD2. CDR3 length: 16 amino acids. Germline-derived CDR1 and CDR2 are MGHRA and YSYEKL. V lost 4 bases to trimming and J lost 8 bases; unmatched junction nucleotides: 6. The CDR3 loop is CASSLRLAGGLGELFF. The CDR3 DNA sequence: TGCGCCAGCAGCCTACGACTAGCGGGAGGGTTAGGGGAGCTGTTTTTT.

This chain joins TRBV28 and TRBJ1-5; D gene uncertain. V lost 7 bases, J lost 2 bases, and 12 bases lay in between. Germline V gene lookup returns CDR1 MDHEN and CDR2 SYDVKM. The CDR3 has 14 amino acids. CDR3 bases: TGTGCCAGCATTAGGACTGCGGGCAATCAGCCCCAGCATTTT. Translated: CASIRTAGNQPQHF.

This chain links TRBV15 with TRBJ1-5, with no clear D. This CDR3 comprises 16 residues. V was shortened by 0 bases and J by 1 base, with 10 bases between the two germline ends. CDR1 is LNHNV and CDR2 is YYDKDF in the germline V gene (reference sequence). CDR3 bases: TGTGCCACCAGCAGAGAGGCGCGGCTGAGCAATCAGCCCCAGCATTTT. Translated: CATSREARLSNQPQHF.